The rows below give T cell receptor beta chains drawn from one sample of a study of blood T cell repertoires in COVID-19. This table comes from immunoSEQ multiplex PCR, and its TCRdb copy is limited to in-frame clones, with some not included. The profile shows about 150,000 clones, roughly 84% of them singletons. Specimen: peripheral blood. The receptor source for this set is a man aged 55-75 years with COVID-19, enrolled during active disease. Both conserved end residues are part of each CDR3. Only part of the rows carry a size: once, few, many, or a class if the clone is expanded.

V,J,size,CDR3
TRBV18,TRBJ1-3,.,CASSPITGRNTIYF
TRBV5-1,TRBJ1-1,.,CASSLAKNTEAFF
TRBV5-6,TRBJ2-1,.,CASSLFTSGRSVNEQFF
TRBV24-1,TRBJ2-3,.,CATSDASGGRGDTQYF
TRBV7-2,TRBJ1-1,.,CASSLVTPRGTEAFF
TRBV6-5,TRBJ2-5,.,CASKRTGLETQYF
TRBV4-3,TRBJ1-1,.,CASSPFLGARTEAFF
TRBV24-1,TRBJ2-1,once,CATSDLKLGGTREDHNEQFF
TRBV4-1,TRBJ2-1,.,CASTPTSGSTYNEQFF
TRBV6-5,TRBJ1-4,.,CASRGRAATNEKLFF
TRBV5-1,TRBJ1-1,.,CASSPAGAGSNTEAFF
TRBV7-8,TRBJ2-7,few,CASSLAETPTSYEQYF
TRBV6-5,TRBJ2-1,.,CASNPLGRYNEQFF
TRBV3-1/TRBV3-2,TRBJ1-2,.,CASRNGQGLIHGYTF
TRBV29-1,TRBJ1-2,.,CSVENRGNYGYTF
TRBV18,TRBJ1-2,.,CASSPGTRANYGYTF
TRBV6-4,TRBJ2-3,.,CASSLAGGDTQYF
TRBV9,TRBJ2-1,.,CASSVSGNEQFF
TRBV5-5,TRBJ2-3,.,CASRMTGILATDTQYF
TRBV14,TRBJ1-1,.,CASSLRQPTAEAFF
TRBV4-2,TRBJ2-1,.,CASSPGSPILAEQFF
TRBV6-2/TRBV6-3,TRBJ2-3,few,CASSWRGTDTQYF
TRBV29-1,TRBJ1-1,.,CSVVGQMNTEAFF
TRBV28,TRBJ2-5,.,CASSTGQKETQYF
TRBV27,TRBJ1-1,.,CASSFRDRGPTEAFF
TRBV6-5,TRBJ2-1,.,CASSYGGFKQFF
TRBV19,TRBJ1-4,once,CASHGTSRGTNEKLFF
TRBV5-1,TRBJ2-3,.,CASSLDLGLADRTDTQYF
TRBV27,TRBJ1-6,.,CASTASGRNSPLHF
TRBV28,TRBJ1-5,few,CASSSGQGSNQPQHF
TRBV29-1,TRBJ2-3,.,CSALATGGNWDTQYF
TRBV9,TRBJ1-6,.,CASSVGDRGYNSPLHF
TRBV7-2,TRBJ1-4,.,CASSLVAGGNEKLFF
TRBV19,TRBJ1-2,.,CASSPRTVRGHGYTF
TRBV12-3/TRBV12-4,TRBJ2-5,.,CASQRATSETQYF
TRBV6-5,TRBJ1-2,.,CASSRQGNYGYTF
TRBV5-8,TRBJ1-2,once,CASSLLVQATYGYTF
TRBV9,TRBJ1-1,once,CASSVSGKNTEAFF
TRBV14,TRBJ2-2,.,CASSRNTGVTGELFF
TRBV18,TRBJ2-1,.,CASSPQLDNEQFF
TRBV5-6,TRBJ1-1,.,CASSQIPGQGNTEAFF
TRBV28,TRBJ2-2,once,CASSSAGGSDTGELFF
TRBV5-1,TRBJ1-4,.,CASSLGRVNEKLFF
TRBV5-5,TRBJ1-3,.,CASSTLGLSGNTIYF
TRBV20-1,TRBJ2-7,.,CSAHQGYEQYF
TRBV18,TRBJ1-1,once,CASSPRQGQTDEAFF
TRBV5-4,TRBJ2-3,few,CASSLVGGFADTQYF
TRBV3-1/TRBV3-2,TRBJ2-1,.,CASSPRDRGFNEQFF
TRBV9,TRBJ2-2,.,CASTNPIAENTGELFF
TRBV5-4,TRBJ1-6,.,CASSPQGTLNSPLHF
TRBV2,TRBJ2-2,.,CATNAGTGDTGELFF
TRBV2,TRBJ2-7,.,CASSVQGVHEQYF
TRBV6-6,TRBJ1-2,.,CASTTRGTYGYTF
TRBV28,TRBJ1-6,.,CASSSALKGGGNSPLHF